The 27 T cell receptor beta chains below were found in one sample sequenced in a study of blood T cell repertoires in COVID-19. The protocol was immunoSEQ multiplex PCR, while the TCRdb copy is restricted to in-frame clones and leaves out a portion. The sample consists of some 80,000 clones, around 89% of them appearing once. Sequenced input: peripheral blood. All receptors come from a human donor in a cohort sampled during active COVID-19.

The chain recombines TRBV4-1 with TRBJ1-1, with TRBD1 matching over 7 bases. The CDR3 is 10 amino acids. Germline loops: CDR1 MGHRA, CDR2 YSYEKL. The junction had 1 base not matched to a gene; V was cut back by 8 bases and J by 7 bases. Written as DNA, the CDR3 is TGCGCCAGCGGGGACAGTGAAGCTTTCTTT. Its translation: CASGDSEAFF.

This chain joins TRBV6-5 and TRBJ2-2, with D perhaps matching TRBD1 (6 bases). V was clipped by 6 bases and J by 5 bases, with 16 bases between them. Germline values: CDR1 MNHEY, CDR2 SVGAGI. CDR3 length equals 15 residues. CDR3 residues: CASRGPGQPTGELFF. CDR3 sequence (DNA): TGTGCCAGCAGGGGACCGGGACAACCTACCGGGGAGCTGTTTTTT.

J is TRBJ2-3 and V is TRBV5-6; a weak D match, TRBD1 (5 bases). The CDR3 covers 15 residues. Per germline, CDR1 SGHDT and CDR2 YYEEEE. Trimming pared 0 bases from V and 2 bases from J, leaving 10 bases between. This chain's CDR3 is CASSLDRGLTDTQYF. CDR3 DNA: TGTGCCAGCAGCTTGGATAGGGGTCTCACAGATACGCAGTATTTT.

This chain joins TRBV5-1 and TRBJ2-7; TRBD1 matches 10 bases. This CDR3 contains 14 residues. The V segment lost 7 bases and the J segment 1 base; nucleotides outside the gene matches: 5. The germline V gene encodes CDR1 SGHRS and CDR2 YFSETQ. The CDR3 is CASAPGQGSYEQYF. The CDR3 region has the DNA TGCGCCAGCGCCCCGGGACAGGGGTCCTACGAGCAGTACTTC.

The chain uses TRBV16 and TRBJ1-2, with D maybe TRBD1 (6 bases). This CDR3 comprises 13 residues. CDR1 is KGHSY, CDR2 FQNENV, per germline. Trimming removed 2 bases at V and 7 bases at J, with 11 bases between. The DNA for the CDR3 is TGTGCCAGCAGCCAAGACAGGCAATCTGGCTACACCTTC. Amino acid sequence: CASSQDRQSGYTF. The whole variable domain, filled in from reference TRBV16 and TRBJ1-2, reads GEEVAQTPKHLVRGEGQKAKLYCAPIKGHSYVFWYQQVLKNEFKFLISFQNENVFDETGMPKERFSAKCLPNSPCSLEIQATKLEDSAVYFCASSQDRQSGYTFGSGTRLTVV.

The rearrangement joins TRBV2 to TRBJ2-5; 10 bases match TRBD1. Germline loops: CDR1 SNHLY, CDR2 FYNNEI. The CDR3 has 15 residues. The junction had 9 bases not matched to a gene; V was cut back by 6 bases and J by 5 bases. CDR3 sequence (DNA): TGTGCCAGCAGCCCAAGGACAGGGGGAGGGGAGACCCAGTACTTC. This gives the protein CASSPRTGGGETQYF.

The chain carries TRBV27 and TRBJ1-5; D is unclear. Per the germline V gene, CDR1 is MNHEY and CDR2 is SMNVEV (reference sequence). The V end was cut by 5 bases, the J end by 7 bases, with 12 bases between. The length of the CDR3 is 13 residues. CDR3 sequence reads: CASSPPGYQPQHF. The CDR3 DNA is TGTGCCAGCAGTCCCCCAGGTTACCAGCCCCAGCATTTT.

This chain links TRBV4-1 with TRBJ2-1; D is possibly TRBD2 (6 bases). The CDR3 totals 15 residues. Trimming removed 0 bases at V and 8 bases at J, with 14 bases between. Germline CDR1 is MGHRA and CDR2 is YSYEKL. The CDR3 here is CASSQDLRRADEQFF. CDR3 DNA: TGCGCCAGCAGCCAAGATCTTCGGAGGGCCGATGAGCAGTTCTTC.

The CDR3 coding sequence is TGTGCCAGCAGCTTAGGGTACGGGAGGACCCAAGAGACCCAGTACTTC. Translating it yields CASSLGYGRTQETQYF. The V call is TRBV7-9, the J call TRBJ2-5; 7 bases are shared with TRBD2. This CDR3 has 16 amino acids. Losses at the gene ends were 1 base for V and 1 base for J; bases not matched to a gene: 6. Germline CDR1 reads SEHNR; CDR2 reads FQNEAQ (reference sequence).

This clone has a handful of counts. This chain connects TRBV9 to TRBJ1-1; tentative D call: TRBD1 (5 bases). The germline V and J ends were trimmed by 0 bases and 1 base, with 13 bases remaining between them. The CDR3 runs 16 residues. Germline V gene lookup returns CDR1 SGDLS and CDR2 YYNGEE. This CDR3 is CASSVGLTGRNTEAFF. The CDR3 DNA reads TGTGCCAGCAGCGTAGGATTAACAGGCCGGAACACTGAAGCTTTCTTT.

The rearrangement links TRBV5-1 to TRBJ2-3, with a tentative D call TRBD2 (6 bases). This CDR3 region has 15 residues. Looked up from germline, CDR1 is SGHRS and CDR2 is YFSETQ. Trimming took off 4 bases at V and 2 bases at J, with 14 bases between the two ends. The CDR3 DNA reads as TGCGCCAGCAGCGGGGGAGGACCCCTCACAGATACGCAGTATTTT. This translates into CASSGGGPLTDTQYF.

The chain joins TRBV7-2 to TRBJ1-5, with D tentatively TRBD1 (6 bases). The CDR3 is 15 residues long. V was pared by 1 base and J by 5 bases, with 12 bases between. The V gene's germline CDR1 is SGHTA and CDR2 FQGNSA. The CDR3 DNA follows: TGTGCCAGCAGCTTAGATGGCGGGGGCCATCAGCCCCAGCATTTT. Protein product: CASSLDGGGHQPQHF.

The genes are TRBV25-1 and TRBJ2-1; 9 bases are a match to TRBD1. Germline loops: CDR1 MGHDK, CDR2 SYGVNS. The CDR3 runs 17 residues. The ends lost 2 bases at V and 6 bases at J; junction bases unmatched: 11. CDR3: CASSEEWPGQGLNEQFF. The CDR3 nucleotides read TGTGCCAGCAGTGAAGAATGGCCGGGACAGGGTCTCAATGAGCAGTTCTTC.

This clone was detected once. This chain uses TRBV10-3 with TRBJ1-1; D perhaps matches TRBD1 (5 bases). The V gene's germline CDR1 is ENHRY and CDR2 SYGVKD. V dropped 0 bases and J dropped 0 bases, with 8 bases sitting between them. The CDR3 covers 15 residues. The CDR3 spells CAISESGRMNTEAFF. In DNA, the CDR3 is TGTGCCATCAGTGAGTCGGGGCGCATGAACACTGAAGCTTTCTTT.

The rearrangement joins TRBV6-6 to TRBJ2-1; 8 bases map to TRBD1. The ends lost 7 bases at V and 6 bases at J; junction bases unmatched: 2. The V gene's germline CDR1 is MNHNY and CDR2 SVGAGI (reference sequence). This CDR3 is built from 12 residues. CDR3: CASITGGNEQFF. The DNA for the CDR3 is TGTGCCAGCATCACAGGGGGCAATGAGCAGTTCTTC.

This clone was seen only once. The rearrangement links TRBV3-1 (or the pseudogene TRBV3-2) to TRBJ2-1; 11 nucleotides match TRBD2. Germline CDR1 reads LGHDT; CDR2 reads YNNKEL (reference sequence). J gave up 6 bases and V 3 bases, and 4 bases lay outside the gene matches. The CDR3 spans 15 residues. The CDR3 sequence: CASSHLSGRVNEQFF. For the CDR3, the DNA is TGTGCCAGCAGCCACCTTAGCGGGAGGGTCAATGAGCAGTTCTTC.

The gene calls are TRBV7-6 and TRBJ1-4; the match to TRBD1 covers 7 bases. The J segment lost 2 bases and the V segment lost 5 bases, leaving 11 bases of the junction unmatched. The CDR3 has 17 residues. Germline CDR1 is SGHVS and CDR2 is FNYEAQ. CDR3 sequence (DNA): TGTGCCAGCAGCGCCAGACAGGGAGTTGCGACTAATGAAAAACTGTTTTTT. Protein product: CASSARQGVATNEKLFF.

The chain recombines TRBV18 with TRBJ2-7; 10 bases map to TRBD1. The germline gives CDR1 KGHSH, CDR2 LQKENI. V shed 3 bases and J 9 bases; nucleotides not matched to a gene: 8. This CDR3 contains 14 residues. The CDR3 sequence: CASSPGTGEVGQYF. In nucleotides, the CDR3 is TGTGCCAGCTCACCCGGGACAGGGGAGGTTGGGCAGTACTTC.

Only one count was recorded for this clone. The chain joins TRBV11-2 to TRBJ2-1, with D possibly being TRBD2 (6 bases). The ends were cut back, 4 bases at V and 1 base at J, with 11 bases in the middle. The CDR3 totals 15 residues. Germline CDR1 and CDR2: SGHAT and FQNNGV. The DNA for the CDR3 is TGTGCCAGCAGCTCCGCTAGCGCTTCCTACAATGAGCAGTTCTTC. It is translated as CASSSASASYNEQFF.

This chain joins TRBV21-1 and TRBJ1-6; TRBD1, as called in the table, went unchecked against the DNA. TRBV21-1 is given as a pseudogene. This CDR3 has 14 residues. The CDR3 DNA follows: TGTGCCACCCCAGCACCAGGGATGAATTCACCCCTCCACTTT. This translates into CATPAPGMNSPLHF.

The chain joins TRBV11-3 to TRBJ2-2, with D possibly matching TRBD2 (5 bases). The V and J ends lost 5 bases and 5 bases respectively, with 6 bases between them. CDR1 is SGHNT and CDR2 is YENEEA in the germline V gene. This CDR3 contains 12 residues. The CDR3 coding sequence is TGTGCCAGCAGCACGGGGACCGGGGAGCTGTTTTTT. The encoded protein is CASSTGTGELFF.

As to this clone: The identical CDR3 is also encoded by other nucleotide sequences in the sample. The rearrangement uses TRBV18 and TRBJ1-1; D is possibly TRBD1 (5 bases). Trimming cost V 3 bases and J 1 base, with 6 bases left between them. The germline V gene has CDR1 KGHSH and CDR2 LQKENI. This CDR3 has 13 residues. The CDR3 reads CASSPGGNTEAFF. The CDR3 DNA reads as TGTGCCAGCTCACCGGGGGGGAACACTGAAGCTTTCTTT.

This sequence joins TRBV29-1 and TRBJ2-1; the match to TRBD1 covers 8 bases. The germline gives CDR1 SQVTM, CDR2 ANQGSEA. The CDR3 covers 14 residues. V gave up 6 bases and J gave up 4 bases; unmatched junction bases: 8. The CDR3 DNA reads TGCAGCGTCGCCTCAGGGGGCGGTTACAATGAGCAGTTCTTC. It is translated as CSVASGGGYNEQFF.

The chain has TRBV7-8 and TRBJ2-1, with TRBD2 matching over 7 bases. The CDR3 has 15 residues. Germline-derived CDR1 and CDR2 are SGHVS and FQNEAQ. With 3 bases clipped from V and 2 bases from J, the junction kept 4 bases outside the gene matches. CDR3 in DNA: TGTGCCAGCAGCTTCGCGGGAGCAACCTACAATGAGCAGTTCTTC. This codes for CASSFAGATYNEQFF.

This rearrangement joins TRBV4-2 to TRBJ2-3, with TRBD2 matching 7 bases. Germline V CDR1 and CDR2: LGHNA, YNFKEQ. The CDR3 has 18 residues. J was trimmed by 1 base and V by 0 bases; bases with no gene match: 10. The CDR3 here is CASSQDAGLGYGTDTQYF. CDR3 DNA sequence: TGTGCCAGCAGCCAAGACGCAGGACTAGGGTACGGCACAGATACGCAGTATTTT.

V is TRBV30 and J is TRBJ2-2; possibly TRBD2 for D (5 bases). The V and J ends lost 3 bases and 1 base respectively, with 6 bases between them. From germline, CDR1 is GTSNPN and CDR2 SVGIG (reference sequence). The CDR3 runs to 13 residues. CDR3 DNA sequence: TGTGCCTGGAGAGGGAGGAACACCGGGGAGCTGTTTTTT. Protein: CAWRGRNTGELFF.

The chain links TRBV9 to TRBJ2-3; 9 nucleotides line up with TRBD2. Trimming at V came to 3 bases and at J to 5 bases, leaving 10 bases not matched to a gene. The CDR3 totals 16 residues. CDR1 and CDR2 (germline): SGDLS, YYNGEE. DNA for the CDR3: TGTGCCAGCAGCGCACTAGCGGGCCGGGTGGGAGATACGCAGTATTTT. It codes for CASSALAGRVGDTQYF.